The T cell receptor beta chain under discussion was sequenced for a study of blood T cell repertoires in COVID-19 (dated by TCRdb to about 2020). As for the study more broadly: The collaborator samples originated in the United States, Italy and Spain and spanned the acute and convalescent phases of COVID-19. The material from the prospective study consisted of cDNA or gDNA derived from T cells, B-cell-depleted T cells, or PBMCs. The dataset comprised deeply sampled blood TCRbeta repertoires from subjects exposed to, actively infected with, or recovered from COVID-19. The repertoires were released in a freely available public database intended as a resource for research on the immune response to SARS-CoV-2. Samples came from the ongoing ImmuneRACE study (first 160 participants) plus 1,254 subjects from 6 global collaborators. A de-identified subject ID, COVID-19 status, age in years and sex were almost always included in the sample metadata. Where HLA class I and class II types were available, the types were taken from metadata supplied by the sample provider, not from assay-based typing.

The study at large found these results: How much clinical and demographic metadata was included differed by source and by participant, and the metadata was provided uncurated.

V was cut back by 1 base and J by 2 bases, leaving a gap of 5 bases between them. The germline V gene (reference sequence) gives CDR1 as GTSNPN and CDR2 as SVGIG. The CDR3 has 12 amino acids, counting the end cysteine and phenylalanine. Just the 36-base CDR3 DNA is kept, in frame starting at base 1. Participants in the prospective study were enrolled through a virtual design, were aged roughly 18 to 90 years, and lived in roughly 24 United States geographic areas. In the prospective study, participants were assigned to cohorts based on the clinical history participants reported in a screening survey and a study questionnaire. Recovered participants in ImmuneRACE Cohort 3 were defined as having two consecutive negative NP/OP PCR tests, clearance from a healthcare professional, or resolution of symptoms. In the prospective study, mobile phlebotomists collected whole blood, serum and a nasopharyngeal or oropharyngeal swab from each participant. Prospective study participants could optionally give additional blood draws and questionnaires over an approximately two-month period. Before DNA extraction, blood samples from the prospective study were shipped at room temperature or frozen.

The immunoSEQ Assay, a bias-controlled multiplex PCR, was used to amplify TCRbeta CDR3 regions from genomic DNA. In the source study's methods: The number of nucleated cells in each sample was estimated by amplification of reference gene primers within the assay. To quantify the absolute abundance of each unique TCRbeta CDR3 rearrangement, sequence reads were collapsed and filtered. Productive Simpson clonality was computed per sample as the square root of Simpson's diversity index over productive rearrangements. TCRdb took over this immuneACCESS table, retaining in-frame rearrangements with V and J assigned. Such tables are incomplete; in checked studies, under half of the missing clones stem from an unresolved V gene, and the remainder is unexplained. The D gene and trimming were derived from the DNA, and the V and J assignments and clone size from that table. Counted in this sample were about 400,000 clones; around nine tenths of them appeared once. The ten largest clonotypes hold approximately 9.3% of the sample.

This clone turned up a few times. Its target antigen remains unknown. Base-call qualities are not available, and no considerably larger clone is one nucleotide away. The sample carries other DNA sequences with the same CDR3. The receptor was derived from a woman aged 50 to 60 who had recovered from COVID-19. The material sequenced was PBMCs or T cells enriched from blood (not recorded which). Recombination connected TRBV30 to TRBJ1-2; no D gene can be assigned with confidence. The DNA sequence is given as TGTGCCTGGAGTGGCGGAAACTATGGCTACACCTTC. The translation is CAWSGGNYGYTF. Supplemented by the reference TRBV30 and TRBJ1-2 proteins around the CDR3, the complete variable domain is SQTIHQWPATLVQPVGSPLSLECTVEGTSNPNLYWYRQAAGRGLQLLFYSVGIGQISSEVPQNLSASRPQDRQFILSSKKLLLSDSGFYLCAWSGGNYGYTFGSGTRLTVV.